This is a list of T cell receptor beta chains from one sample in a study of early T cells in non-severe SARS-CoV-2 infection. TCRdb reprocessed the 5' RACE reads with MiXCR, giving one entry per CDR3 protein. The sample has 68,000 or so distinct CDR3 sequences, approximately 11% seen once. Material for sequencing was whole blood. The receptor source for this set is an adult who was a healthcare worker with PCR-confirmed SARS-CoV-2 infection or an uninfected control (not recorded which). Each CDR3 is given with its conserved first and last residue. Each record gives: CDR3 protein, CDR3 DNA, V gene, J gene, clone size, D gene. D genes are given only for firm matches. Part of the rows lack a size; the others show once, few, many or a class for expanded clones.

CDR3: CAWRLAGGHEQYF; DNA: TGTGCCTGGAGACTAGCGGGAGGGCACGAGCAGTACTTC; V: TRBV30; J: TRBJ2-7; size: few; D: TRBD2
CDR3: CASSSKAGSSEAFF; DNA: TGTGCCAGCAGCTCAAAGGCAGGGTCTTCTGAAGCTTTCTTT; V: TRBV7-9; J: TRBJ1-1; size: medium-sized; D: .
CDR3: CSVDGGAENIQYF; DNA: TGCAGCGTTGATGGGGGAGCGGAAAACATTCAGTACTTC; V: TRBV29-1; J: TRBJ2-4; size: .; D: .
CDR3: CASSNPGATEAFF; DNA: TGTGCCAGCAGCAACCCAGGGGCCACTGAAGCTTTCTTT; V: TRBV7-9; J: TRBJ1-1; size: .; D: .
CDR3: CASNLGGNQPQHF; DNA: TGTGCCAGCAACCTTGGGGGCAATCAGCCCCAGCATTTT; V: TRBV12-3/TRBV12-4; J: TRBJ1-5; size: few; D: .
CDR3: CASSYLTGRGSTNEKLFF; DNA: TGTGCCAGCAGCTATCTGACAGGAAGGGGATCAACTAATGAAAAACTGTTTTTT; V: TRBV12-3/TRBV12-4; J: TRBJ1-4; size: .; D: .
CDR3: CAISGGQGWNYGYTF; DNA: TGTGCCATCAGTGGAGGACAGGGGTGGAACTATGGCTACACCTTC; V: TRBV10-3; J: TRBJ1-2; size: many; D: TRBD1
CDR3: CASRQGLGGANVLTF; DNA: TGTGCCAGCAGACAGGGACTGGGTGGGGCCAACGTCCTGACTTTC; V: TRBV12-3/TRBV12-4; J: TRBJ2-6; size: many; D: .
CDR3: CASSEDRYGYTF; DNA: TGTGCCAGCAGCGAGGACCGCTATGGCTACACCTTC; V: TRBV9; J: TRBJ1-2; size: few; D: .
CDR3: CAWSVRFGRGNTEAFF; DNA: TGTGCCTGGAGTGTAAGGTTTGGCCGAGGTAACACTGAAGCTTTCTTT; V: TRBV30; J: TRBJ1-1; size: many; D: .
CDR3: CASSPQDGRETQYF; DNA: TGCGCCAGCAGCCCGCAAGATGGTCGGGAGACCCAGTACTTC; V: TRBV4-1; J: TRBJ2-5; size: few; D: .
CDR3: CASSQGQSFEQYF; DNA: TGTGCCAGCAGCCAAGGGCAGTCCTTCGAGCAGTACTTC; V: TRBV4-2; J: TRBJ2-7; size: .; D: .
CDR3: CASSVGTAYNEQFF; DNA: TGTGCCAGCAGTGTAGGGACTGCCTACAATGAGCAGTTCTTC; V: TRBV6-5; J: TRBJ2-1; size: few; D: .
CDR3: CASSMQYREQFF; DNA: TGTGCCAGCAGCATGCAGTATCGGGAGCAGTTCTTC; V: TRBV7-3; J: TRBJ2-1; size: few; D: .
CDR3: CASSYSRGAHYEQYF; DNA: TGTGCCAGCAGTTACTCGAGAGGGGCCCACTACGAGCAGTACTTC; V: TRBV6-6; J: TRBJ2-7; size: many; D: .
CDR3: CASSRQRLTNTEAFF; DNA: TGTGCCAGCAGCCGCCAGCGCCTGACGAACACTGAAGCTTTCTTT; V: TRBV7-9; J: TRBJ1-1; size: .; D: .
CDR3: CASSLGAGVGTEAFF; DNA: TGTGCCAGCAGTCTCGGGGCAGGAGTAGGTACTGAAGCTTTCTTT; V: TRBV12-3/TRBV12-4; J: TRBJ1-1; size: few; D: .
CDR3: CASSLVAGESYNEQFF; DNA: TGTGCCAGCAGCTTAGTAGCGGGAGAGTCCTACAATGAGCAGTTCTTC; V: TRBV7-9; J: TRBJ2-1; size: few; D: TRBD2
CDR3: CSVEPSRRETQYF; DNA: TGCAGCGTTGAACCCTCTCGGAGAGAGACCCAGTACTTC; V: TRBV29-1; J: TRBJ2-5; size: few; D: .
CDR3: CASSTAGGPSGETQYF; DNA: TGTGCCAGCTCAACAGCGGGAGGGCCGTCGGGGGAGACCCAGTACTTC; V: TRBV18; J: TRBJ2-5; size: few; D: TRBD2
CDR3: CASSERLASAEAFF; DNA: TGTGCCAGCAGTGAAAGGTTGGCCTCCGCTGAAGCTTTCTTT; V: TRBV2; J: TRBJ1-1; size: .; D: .
CDR3: CASSPNAGRYNEQFF; DNA: TGTGCCAGCAGCCCGAACGCTGGAAGGTACAATGAGCAGTTCTTC; V: TRBV7-8; J: TRBJ2-1; size: .; D: .
CDR3: CASRDRANSPLHF; DNA: TGTGCCAGCAGGGACAGGGCTAATTCACCCCTCCACTTT; V: TRBV2; J: TRBJ1-6; size: few; D: TRBD1
CDR3: CSVGATGTHTEAFF; DNA: TGCAGCGTTGGCGCGACAGGAACCCACACTGAAGCTTTCTTT; V: TRBV29-1; J: TRBJ1-1; size: many; D: .
CDR3: CASSQVRGATEAFF; DNA: TGTGCCAGCAGCCAAGTGAGAGGGGCTACTGAAGCTTTCTTT; V: TRBV3-1; J: TRBJ1-1; size: .; D: .
CDR3: CASSLAAGDSGNTIYF; DNA: TGTGCCAGCAGCCTTGCCGCAGGGGACTCTGGAAACACCATATATTTT; V: TRBV7-6; J: TRBJ1-3; size: many; D: .